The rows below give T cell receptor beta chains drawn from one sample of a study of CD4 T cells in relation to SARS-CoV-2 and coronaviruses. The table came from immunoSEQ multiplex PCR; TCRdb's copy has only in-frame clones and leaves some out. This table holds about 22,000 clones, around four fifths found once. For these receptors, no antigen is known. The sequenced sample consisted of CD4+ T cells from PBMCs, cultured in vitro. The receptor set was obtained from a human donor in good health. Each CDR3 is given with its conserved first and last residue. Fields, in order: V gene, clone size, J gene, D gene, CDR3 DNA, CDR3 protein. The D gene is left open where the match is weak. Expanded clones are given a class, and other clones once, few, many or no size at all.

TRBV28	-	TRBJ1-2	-	TGTGCCAGCAGTCTCGATCCACTGGAGGGTGGCTACACCTTC	CASSLDPLEGGYTF
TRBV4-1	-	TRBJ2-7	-	TGCGCCAGCAGCCAAGTGTATTCGGGACTGGAGCCCTACGAGCAGTACTTC	CASSQVYSGLEPYEQYF
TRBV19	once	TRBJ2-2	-	TGTGCCAGTAGTAGCCGACTAGACACCGGGGAGCTGTTTTTT	CASSSRLDTGELFF
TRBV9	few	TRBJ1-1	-	TGTGCCAGCAGCGTAGTAAAGGGGAACACTGAAGCTTTCTTT	CASSVVKGNTEAFF
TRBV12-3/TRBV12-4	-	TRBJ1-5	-	TGTGCCAGCAGCCGAAGCATCAATCAGCCCCAGCATTTT	CASSRSINQPQHF
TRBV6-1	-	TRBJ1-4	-	TGTGCCAGCAGTGAAAACGCAGGGCAGGAAAAACTGTTTTTT	CASSENAGQEKLFF
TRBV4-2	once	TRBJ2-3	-	TGTGCCAGCCGCCAGGACAGCGCTGGAACAGATACGCAGTATTTT	CASRQDSAGTDTQYF
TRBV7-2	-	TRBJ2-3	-	TGTGCCAGCAGCTTATTCGCAGGGACGGTAGATACGCAGTATTTT	CASSLFAGTVDTQYF
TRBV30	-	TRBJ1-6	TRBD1	TGTGCCTGGAGTGCTGGACAGGCCCCGGCCTATAATTCACCCCTCCACTTT	CAWSAGQAPAYNSPLHF
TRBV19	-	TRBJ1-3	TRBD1	TGTGCCAGTAGGGACAGGGCTTACTCTGGAAACACCATATATTTT	CASRDRAYSGNTIYF
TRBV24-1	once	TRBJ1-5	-	TGTGCCACCAGTGATCCCGGTGGGGATCAGCCCCAGCATTTT	CATSDPGGDQPQHF
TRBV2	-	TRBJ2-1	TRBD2	TGTGCCAGCAGTGAAGCGCTTCGGGGGGGTGAGCAGTTCTTC	CASSEALRGGEQFF
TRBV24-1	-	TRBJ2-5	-	TGTGCCACCAGTGTGAGTCAAGAGACCCAGTACTTC	CATSVSQETQYF
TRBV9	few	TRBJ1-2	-	TGTGCCAGCAGCGTAGACGGGAACTATGGCTACACCTTC	CASSVDGNYGYTF
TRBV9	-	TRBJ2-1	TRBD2	TGTGCCAGCAGCGTAGATTCGGCGTCGACTAGCGGTAACAATGAGCAGTTCTTC	CASSVDSASTSGNNEQFF
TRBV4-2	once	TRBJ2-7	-	TGTGCCAGCAGCCAAGAGTATCGCCTGACTGTTGACGAGCAGTACTTC	CASSQEYRLTVDEQYF
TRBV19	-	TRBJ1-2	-	TGTGCCAGTAGAACGACCGGGACACCTAACTATGGCTACACCTTC	CASRTTGTPNYGYTF
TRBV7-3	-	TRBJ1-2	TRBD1	TGTGCCAGCAGTTTCAAGACAGGGTCTGGCTACACCTTC	CASSFKTGSGYTF
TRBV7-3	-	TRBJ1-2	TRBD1	TGTGCCAGCAGCCTAACTTCAGGGGGCGGCTACACCTTC	CASSLTSGGGYTF
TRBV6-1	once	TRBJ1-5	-	TGTGCCAGCAGTGATCCCAATGGGCAGGACAATCAGCCCCAGCATTTT	CASSDPNGQDNQPQHF
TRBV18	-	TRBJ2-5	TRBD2	TGTGCCAGCTCACCCCCGACTAGCGGTTACCAAGAGACCCAGTACTTC	CASSPPTSGYQETQYF
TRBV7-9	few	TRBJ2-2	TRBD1	TGTGCCAGCAGTCAACAGGGGCTTGGAAACACCGGGGAGCTGTTTTTT	CASSQQGLGNTGELFF
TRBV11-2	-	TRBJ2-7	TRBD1	TGTGCCAGCAGCTTAGTGACAGGGACCTCCTACGAGCAGTACTTC	CASSLVTGTSYEQYF
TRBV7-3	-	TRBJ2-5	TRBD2	TGTGCCAGCAGCCCAAATGCGGGAGCCGAGACCCAGTACTTC	CASSPNAGAETQYF
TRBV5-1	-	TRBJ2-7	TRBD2	TGCGCCAGCTCCCAAAGCAGCGGGGCCTACGAGCAGTACTTC	CASSQSSGAYEQYF